Listed below are T cell receptor beta chains from one sample, sequenced in a study of PD-1 blockade in classical Hodgkin lymphoma. TCRdb keeps only in-frame clones here, not all; method: immunoSEQ multiplex PCR. Among about 85,000 clones listed, around 90% were seen once. The sequencing here drew on peripheral blood mononuclear cells (PBMCs), taken before the second cycle of nivolumab. Source of these receptors: a human donor with classical Hodgkin lymphoma. CDR3s include the opening cysteine and the closing phenylalanine or tryptophan. Each record gives: clone size, J gene, D gene, V gene, CDR3 DNA, CDR3 protein. A D gene is named only where the DNA matches it firmly. A row's size may be missing; if present it is once, few, many or a size class.

abundance: NA
j_gene: TRBJ2-3
d_gene: NA
v_gene: TRBV9
CDR3nt: TGTGCCAGCAGCCCCCGGACCACAGATACGCAGTATTTT
CDR3aa: CASSPRTTDTQYF

abundance: NA
j_gene: TRBJ1-2
d_gene: TRBD1
v_gene: TRBV28
CDR3nt: TGTGCCAGCAGACCCCAGGGGGGGTCTAACTATGGCTACACCTTC
CDR3aa: CASRPQGGSNYGYTF

abundance: NA
j_gene: TRBJ1-3
d_gene: NA
v_gene: TRBV15
CDR3nt: TGTGCCACCAGCAGAGATTGGGATCTCTCTGGAAACACCATATATTTT
CDR3aa: CATSRDWDLSGNTIYF

abundance: once
j_gene: TRBJ2-5
d_gene: TRBD1
v_gene: TRBV5-4
CDR3nt: TGTGCCAGCAGTTCGACAGGGTTCCAAGAGACCCAGTACTTC
CDR3aa: CASSSTGFQETQYF

abundance: NA
j_gene: TRBJ2-7
d_gene: TRBD2
v_gene: TRBV6-1
CDR3nt: TGTGCCAGCAGTGACCGGGGACTAGCGGGTAGAATGCTTCAGTACTTC
CDR3aa: CASSDRGLAGRMLQYF

abundance: once
j_gene: TRBJ2-3
d_gene: TRBD2
v_gene: TRBV2
CDR3nt: TGTGCCAGCAGTGTGGTAGCGGGGAGCACAGATACGCAGTATTTT
CDR3aa: CASSVVAGSTDTQYF

abundance: NA
j_gene: TRBJ2-6
d_gene: TRBD2
v_gene: TRBV18
CDR3nt: TGTGCCAGCTCACTCCCCCGGGCGGGAGGGTCTTCTGGGGCCAACGTCCTGACTTTC
CDR3aa: CASSLPRAGGSSGANVLTF

abundance: NA
j_gene: TRBJ1-2
d_gene: TRBD1
v_gene: TRBV9
CDR3nt: TGTGCCAGCAGCGTAGTAGGAGGGGACAGGGGATCGGGAGGCTACACCTTC
CDR3aa: CASSVVGGDRGSGGYTF

abundance: NA
j_gene: TRBJ2-5
d_gene: NA
v_gene: TRBV4-1
CDR3nt: TGCGCCAGCAGCAGGTGGATACAAGAGACCCAGTACTTC
CDR3aa: CASSRWIQETQYF

abundance: NA
j_gene: TRBJ1-2
d_gene: NA
v_gene: TRBV7-2
CDR3nt: TGTGCCAGCAGCCCCTGGGGGGGAAACGGCTACACCTTC
CDR3aa: CASSPWGGNGYTF

abundance: NA
j_gene: TRBJ2-3
d_gene: TRBD2
v_gene: TRBV10-2
CDR3nt: TGCGCCAGCAGTGGGGCGAGGAGGGATAGCGGGAGAACAGATACGCAGTATTTT
CDR3aa: CASSGARRDSGRTDTQYF

abundance: NA
j_gene: TRBJ2-7
d_gene: TRBD2
v_gene: TRBV12-5
CDR3nt: TGTGCTAGTGGCGAGACTAGCGGGAGGTCCTACGAGCAGTACTTC
CDR3aa: CASGETSGRSYEQYF

abundance: NA
j_gene: TRBJ2-4
d_gene: TRBD1
v_gene: TRBV19
CDR3nt: TGTGCCAGTAGTCAATCGGGACAGGGAAGATGGGCCAAAAACATTCAGTACTTC
CDR3aa: CASSQSGQGRWAKNIQYF

abundance: NA
j_gene: TRBJ2-1
d_gene: TRBD2
v_gene: TRBV10-3
CDR3nt: TGTGCCATCAGAGGTCCCCCCTCGGGAGGGAACCGATACAATGAGCAGTTCTTC
CDR3aa: CAIRGPPSGGNRYNEQFF

abundance: few
j_gene: TRBJ2-6
d_gene: NA
v_gene: TRBV27
CDR3nt: TGTGCCAGCAGTTTAACTGCGAGCTCTGGGGCCAACGTCCTGACTTTC
CDR3aa: CASSLTASSGANVLTF

abundance: once
j_gene: TRBJ2-3
d_gene: NA
v_gene: TRBV11-1
CDR3nt: TGTGCCAGCAGCTTAGGCCCCTGGACAGATACGCAGTATTTT
CDR3aa: CASSLGPWTDTQYF

abundance: NA
j_gene: TRBJ2-2
d_gene: TRBD1
v_gene: TRBV9
CDR3nt: TGTGCCAGCAGGGGACAGCCGAACACCGGGGAGCTGTTTTTT
CDR3aa: CASRGQPNTGELFF

abundance: once
j_gene: TRBJ1-4
d_gene: NA
v_gene: TRBV27
CDR3nt: TGTGCCAGCAGTTTAACCACACGTACTAATGAAAAACTGTTTTTT
CDR3aa: CASSLTTRTNEKLFF

abundance: NA
j_gene: TRBJ1-5
d_gene: NA
v_gene: TRBV28
CDR3nt: TGTGCCAGCAGTTGGTCCGGGGGCCCCAGCAATCAGCCCCAGCATTTT
CDR3aa: CASSWSGGPSNQPQHF

abundance: NA
j_gene: TRBJ2-7
d_gene: NA
v_gene: TRBV9
CDR3nt: TGTGCCAGCAGTAAATCTCCGAAGCTGGGGTCCTACGAGCAGTACTTC
CDR3aa: CASSKSPKLGSYEQYF

abundance: NA
j_gene: TRBJ2-5
d_gene: TRBD2
v_gene: TRBV28
CDR3nt: TGTGCCAGCAGCCCCGGGAGGGCTGGGGAGACCCAGTACTTC
CDR3aa: CASSPGRAGETQYF

abundance: NA
j_gene: TRBJ1-5
d_gene: TRBD1
v_gene: TRBV30
CDR3nt: TGTGCCTGGAGTTGGGGGACAGTCAATCAGCCCCAGCATTTT
CDR3aa: CAWSWGTVNQPQHF

abundance: NA
j_gene: TRBJ2-5
d_gene: TRBD2
v_gene: TRBV2
CDR3nt: TGTGCCAGCACTCTCCGACTAGCGGGAGTCGGGGAAGAGACCCAGTACTTC
CDR3aa: CASTLRLAGVGEETQYF

abundance: NA
j_gene: TRBJ2-5
d_gene: NA
v_gene: TRBV29-1
CDR3nt: TGCAGCGCCAGTCGTCGGGGTGTCCAAGAGACCCAGTACTTC
CDR3aa: CSASRRGVQETQYF

abundance: NA
j_gene: TRBJ1-1
d_gene: NA
v_gene: TRBV27
CDR3nt: TGTGCCAGCATTGCCCTGGGGAACCTGAGGGCTTTCTTT
CDR3aa: CASIALGNLRAFF

abundance: NA
j_gene: TRBJ2-7
d_gene: TRBD2
v_gene: TRBV6-4
CDR3nt: TGTGCCAGCAGTCCCAGCGGGAGTTACGAGCAGTACTTC
CDR3aa: CASSPSGSYEQYF

abundance: once
j_gene: TRBJ2-1
d_gene: TRBD2
v_gene: TRBV14
CDR3nt: TGTGCCAGCAGCCCACCGGGACTAGTTTACAATGAGCAGTTCTTC
CDR3aa: CASSPPGLVYNEQFF

abundance: NA
j_gene: TRBJ1-2
d_gene: NA
v_gene: TRBV27
CDR3nt: TGTGCCAGCAGTTCCCTACAGTGGGGGGCAGGTGGCTACACCTTC
CDR3aa: CASSSLQWGAGGYTF

abundance: few
j_gene: TRBJ1-5
d_gene: NA
v_gene: TRBV15
CDR3nt: TGTGCCACCAGCCCGGGCAGGCCACTTAATCAGCCCCAGCATTTT
CDR3aa: CATSPGRPLNQPQHF